Shown below are 7 T cell receptor beta chains from a single sample sequenced in a study of patients and donors after allogeneic stem cell transplantation. Each CDR3 protein gets one entry after TCRdb re-called the RT-PCR reads with MiXCR. The sample has hundreds of thousands of distinct CDR3 sequences, 16% seen once. Sequenced: blood, either unsorted or a sorted T cell fraction (not recorded which). The receptors here all came from a human donor who was either an allogeneic HSCT recipient or a stem cell or donor lymphocyte infusion donor (not recorded which). It is not recorded whose cells these are; they may come from a transplant donor.

This clonotype has just a few counts. This chain links TRBV18 with TRBJ1-2; D is ambiguous. The germline V gene has CDR1 KGHSH and CDR2 LQKENI. The CDR3 has 14 residues. The V and J ends lost 2 bases and 4 bases respectively, with 11 bases between them. The CDR3 nucleotides are TGTGCCAGCTCACCAGAAAACTTTCGCTATGGCTACACCTTC. This sequence encodes CASSPENFRYGYTF.

This clonotype was recorded a few times. The CDR3 region is CASSQEQGASYEQYF. The CDR3 DNA is TGCGCCAGCAGCCAAGAACAGGGGGCGTCCTACGAGCAGTACTTC. The rearrangement joins TRBV4-3 to TRBJ2-7; 9 nucleotides line up with TRBD1. Trimming cost V 0 bases and J 1 base; bases outside gene matches: 1. The CDR3 loop spans 15 amino acids. Germline CDR1 and CDR2: LGHNA and YSLEER.

Comments on this clonotype: A much more abundant neighbour one base away suggests this may be a read error. This chain links TRBV20-1 with TRBJ2-7; 7 bases agree with TRBD2. The CDR3 is made up of 14 amino acids. Germline V gene sequence: CDR1 DFQATT, CDR2 SNEGSKA (reference sequence). CDR3 DNA sequence: TGCAGTGCTAGATCGCTAGCGGTTTCCTACGAGCAGTGCTTC. Its translation: CSARSLAVSYEQCF.

This clonotype showed up just once. The gene calls are TRBV12-3 or TRBV12-4 and TRBJ2-2, with 16 bases lining up with TRBD2. The CDR3 totals 15 residues. After removal of 5 bases from V and 6 bases from J, the junction contained 0 bases not matched to a gene. CDR3 DNA sequence: TGTGCCAGCAGTGGGACTAGCGGGAGGGCCGGGGAGCTGTTTTTT. This codes for CASSGTSGRAGELFF.

The V call is TRBV7-9, the J call TRBJ2-5; D is unresolved. Germline CDR1 and CDR2: SEHNR and FQNEAQ (reference sequence). V was shortened by 5 bases and J by 2 bases, with 21 bases between the two germline ends. The CDR3 loop spans 17 amino acids. CDR3 DNA: TGTGCCAGCAGCCGCGCGGCCGGTGCTGGCCCACAAGAGACCCAGTACTTC. Residues: CASSRAAGAGPQETQYF.

The genes are TRBV24-1 and TRBJ2-7; the D gene is possibly TRBD2 (5 bases). Trimming stripped 4 bases from V and 3 bases from J, with 9 bases between. CDR3 size: 13 residues. Germline V gene sequence: CDR1 KGHDR, CDR2 SFDVKD. This CDR3 is CATSDRTLYEQYF. In DNA, the CDR3 is TGTGCCACCAGTGACCGGACTCTCTACGAGCAGTACTTC.

This clonotype was found a few times. The chain joins TRBV7-2 to TRBJ2-3; D call uncertain. The germline CDR1 and CDR2 sequences are SGHTA and FQGNSA. The germline V and J ends were trimmed by 5 bases and 4 bases, with 7 bases remaining between them. This CDR3 is built from 12 residues. For the CDR3, the DNA is TGTGCCAGCAGCGTAGTCCCAGATACGCAGTATTTT. This gives the protein CASSVVPDTQYF.